This is a list of T cell receptor beta chains from one sample in a study of T cell changes during pregnancy in multiple sclerosis. Produced via immunoSEQ multiplex PCR; TCRdb's table is partial and in-frame only. The sample lists tens of thousands of clones, more than 75% occurring once. This specimen consisted of CD8+ T cells from peripheral blood mononuclear cells, obtained in the third trimester of pregnancy. These TCRs come from a female donor with multiple sclerosis, enrolled in a pregnancy study. Each CDR3 is given with its conserved first and last residue. Each record gives: D gene, J gene, V gene, clone size, CDR3 protein, CDR3 DNA. The D gene is left open where the match is weak. Clone size is shown for a subset of rows, as once, few, many or a class of expanded clone.

D gene: .; J gene: TRBJ1-1; V gene: TRBV4-1; clone size: .; CDR3 protein: CASSQGAEGRPEAFF; CDR3 DNA: TGCGCCAGCAGCCAAGGTGCAGAGGGGAGGCCTGAAGCTTTCTTT
D gene: .; J gene: TRBJ1-2; V gene: TRBV12-2; clone size: .; CDR3 protein: CASRLVAGEYGYTF; CDR3 DNA: TGTGCAAGTCGCTTAGTGGCAGGGGAGTATGGCTACACCTTC
D gene: .; J gene: TRBJ1-6; V gene: TRBV10-2; clone size: .; CDR3 protein: CASTPAGGDNSPLHF; CDR3 DNA: TGCGCCAGCACTCCAGCGGGAGGGGATAATTCACCCCTCCACTTT
D gene: .; J gene: TRBJ1-2; V gene: TRBV27; clone size: .; CDR3 protein: CASSLFGGDYGYTF; CDR3 DNA: TGTGCCAGCAGTTTATTTGGGGGCGACTATGGCTACACCTTC
D gene: .; J gene: TRBJ2-7; V gene: TRBV7-6; clone size: medium-sized; CDR3 protein: CASSHGLNEQYF; CDR3 DNA: TGTGCCAGCAGCCATGGGCTCAACGAGCAGTACTTC
D gene: .; J gene: TRBJ1-1; V gene: TRBV9; clone size: .; CDR3 protein: CASSVSTGLTEAFF; CDR3 DNA: TGTGCCAGCAGCGTCTCCACAGGGCTCACTGAAGCTTTCTTT
D gene: TRBD1; J gene: TRBJ2-7; V gene: TRBV7-9; clone size: .; CDR3 protein: CASSRRVGTGAYEQYF; CDR3 DNA: TGTGCCAGCAGCAGGAGGGTCGGGACAGGGGCCTACGAGCAGTACTTC
D gene: .; J gene: TRBJ1-2; V gene: TRBV28; clone size: once; CDR3 protein: CASRPPGDYYGYTF; CDR3 DNA: TGTGCCAGCAGACCTCCAGGGGATTACTATGGCTACACCTTC
D gene: .; J gene: TRBJ2-3; V gene: TRBV6-4; clone size: .; CDR3 protein: CASSDRGGTDTQYF; CDR3 DNA: TGTGCCAGCAGTGATCGGGGTGGCACAGATACGCAGTATTTT
D gene: TRBD2; J gene: TRBJ2-1; V gene: TRBV28; clone size: .; CDR3 protein: CASSLSGGGNEQFF; CDR3 DNA: TGTGCCAGCAGTTTAAGCGGGGGGGGAAATGAGCAGTTCTTC
D gene: .; J gene: TRBJ2-1; V gene: TRBV4-1; clone size: .; CDR3 protein: CASSQDTGDSLYNEQFF; CDR3 DNA: TGCGCCAGCAGCCAAGATACAGGGGACTCCTTATACAATGAGCAGTTCTTC
D gene: TRBD1; J gene: TRBJ1-6; V gene: TRBV10-3; clone size: .; CDR3 protein: CAISDPGQGPRDSPLHF; CDR3 DNA: TGTGCCATCAGTGACCCTGGACAGGGGCCTAGGGATTCACCCCTCCACTTT
D gene: TRBD1; J gene: TRBJ1-1; V gene: TRBV19; clone size: .; CDR3 protein: CASSTNPGQSIEAFF; CDR3 DNA: TGTGCCAGTAGTACCAACCCGGGACAGAGCATTGAAGCTTTCTTT
D gene: TRBD1; J gene: TRBJ1-2; V gene: TRBV10-2; clone size: .; CDR3 protein: CASSESGTGSYGYTF; CDR3 DNA: TGCGCCAGCAGTGAGTCGGGGACAGGGAGTTATGGCTACACCTTC
D gene: .; J gene: TRBJ1-1; V gene: TRBV6-1; clone size: .; CDR3 protein: CASSDWALSNTEAFF; CDR3 DNA: TGTGCCAGCAGTGATTGGGCCCTTTCGAACACTGAAGCTTTCTTT
D gene: .; J gene: TRBJ1-3; V gene: TRBV5-4; clone size: .; CDR3 protein: CASSLAPGSSGNTIYF; CDR3 DNA: TGTGCCAGCAGCTTGGCTCCAGGGTCTTCTGGAAACACCATATATTTT
D gene: .; J gene: TRBJ1-2; V gene: TRBV7-8; clone size: .; CDR3 protein: CASSSLGKANYGYTF; CDR3 DNA: TGTGCCAGCAGCTCCCTCGGGAAAGCTAACTATGGCTACACCTTC
D gene: .; J gene: TRBJ1-1; V gene: TRBV4-1; clone size: .; CDR3 protein: CASSQEQVNTEAFF; CDR3 DNA: TGCGCCAGCAGCCAAGAACAGGTGAACACTGAAGCTTTCTTT
D gene: .; J gene: TRBJ1-5; V gene: TRBV25-1; clone size: .; CDR3 protein: CASSEGAGQPQHF; CDR3 DNA: TGTGCCAGCAGTGAGGGGGCGGGTCAGCCCCAGCATTTT
D gene: .; J gene: TRBJ1-1; V gene: TRBV4-1; clone size: once; CDR3 protein: CASSQEPITWAKAFF; CDR3 DNA: TGCGCCAGCAGCCAAGAACCGATAACGTGGGCGAAAGCTTTCTTT
D gene: TRBD1; J gene: TRBJ1-1; V gene: TRBV7-9; clone size: few; CDR3 protein: CASSHRDRGRTEAFF; CDR3 DNA: TGTGCCAGCAGCCACCGGGACAGGGGACGCACTGAAGCTTTCTTT
D gene: TRBD2; J gene: TRBJ2-3; V gene: TRBV6-4; clone size: once; CDR3 protein: CASSTSGGSDTQYF; CDR3 DNA: TGTGCCAGCAGTACTAGCGGGGGGTCAGATACGCAGTATTTT
D gene: TRBD1; J gene: TRBJ1-2; V gene: TRBV29-1; clone size: .; CDR3 protein: CSVEGAGGGYGYTF; CDR3 DNA: TGCAGCGTTGAGGGGGCAGGGGGCGGATATGGCTACACCTTC
D gene: TRBD2; J gene: TRBJ2-1; V gene: TRBV2; clone size: .; CDR3 protein: CASSEASPLADIYNEQFF; CDR3 DNA: TGTGCCAGCAGTGAAGCTTCCCCCCTAGCGGACATCTACAATGAGCAGTTCTTC
D gene: .; J gene: TRBJ1-5; V gene: TRBV28; clone size: .; CDR3 protein: CASSSWGGSQPQHF; CDR3 DNA: TGTGCCAGCAGCTCTTGGGGAGGGTCCCAGCCCCAGCATTTT
D gene: .; J gene: TRBJ1-2; V gene: TRBV4-1; clone size: .; CDR3 protein: CASSQIPGGANYGYTF; CDR3 DNA: TGCGCCAGCAGCCAAATTCCGGGGGGAGCTAACTATGGCTACACCTTC
D gene: TRBD2; J gene: TRBJ2-2; V gene: TRBV2; clone size: .; CDR3 protein: CASREPGLDAGELFF; CDR3 DNA: TGTGCCAGCAGGGAACCGGGACTAGACGCCGGGGAGCTGTTTTTT
D gene: .; J gene: TRBJ2-2; V gene: TRBV19; clone size: many; CDR3 protein: CASSPGLDLTTGELFF; CDR3 DNA: TGTGCCAGTAGTCCGGGACTGGATCTTACTACCGGGGAGCTGTTTTTT
D gene: TRBD1; J gene: TRBJ2-7; V gene: TRBV2; clone size: .; CDR3 protein: CASSGDRGYEQYF; CDR3 DNA: TGTGCCAGCAGCGGTGACAGGGGCTACGAGCAGTACTTC
D gene: TRBD2; J gene: TRBJ2-1; V gene: TRBV5-1; clone size: once; CDR3 protein: CASSLGGGGPEQFF; CDR3 DNA: TGCGCCAGCAGCTTGGGGGGCGGGGGGCCGGAGCAGTTCTTC
D gene: .; J gene: TRBJ1-6; V gene: TRBV5-1; clone size: .; CDR3 protein: CASSLNTGPTRPLHF; CDR3 DNA: TGCGCCAGCAGCTTGAATACAGGCCCAACTCGTCCCCTCCACTTT
D gene: TRBD1; J gene: TRBJ2-7; V gene: TRBV30; clone size: .; CDR3 protein: CAWSRGTGSSYEQYF; CDR3 DNA: TGTGCCTGGAGTCGGGGGACAGGGAGCTCCTACGAGCAGTACTTC
D gene: .; J gene: TRBJ1-1; V gene: TRBV27; clone size: .; CDR3 protein: CASSLQGSYTEAFF; CDR3 DNA: TGTGCCAGCAGTTTGCAGGGATCGTACACTGAAGCTTTCTTT
D gene: TRBD1; J gene: TRBJ2-7; V gene: TRBV15; clone size: .; CDR3 protein: CATSRGQSLGEQYF; CDR3 DNA: TGTGCCACCAGCAGGGGACAGTCGTTGGGCGAGCAGTACTTC
D gene: .; J gene: TRBJ1-3; V gene: TRBV28; clone size: .; CDR3 protein: CASRGGGFRDSGNTIYF; CDR3 DNA: TGTGCCAGTCGGGGAGGGGGTTTTAGGGACTCTGGAAACACCATATATTTT
D gene: TRBD1; J gene: TRBJ1-2; V gene: TRBV6-1; clone size: .; CDR3 protein: CASSWTGANYGYTF; CDR3 DNA: TGTGCCAGCAGTTGGACAGGAGCTAACTATGGCTACACCTTC
D gene: TRBD2; J gene: TRBJ2-3; V gene: TRBV5-6; clone size: .; CDR3 protein: CASSLPTSGDSTDTQYF; CDR3 DNA: TGTGCCAGCAGCTTACCCACTAGCGGGGATAGCACAGATACGCAGTATTTT
D gene: TRBD1; J gene: TRBJ2-1; V gene: TRBV5-1; clone size: .; CDR3 protein: CASSLMLWGQANNEQFF; CDR3 DNA: TGCGCCAGCAGCTTGATGTTGTGGGGACAGGCCAACAATGAGCAGTTCTTC
D gene: TRBD2; J gene: TRBJ2-3; V gene: TRBV5-1; clone size: .; CDR3 protein: CASSLDGLAGTDTQYF; CDR3 DNA: TGCGCCAGCAGCTTAGACGGACTAGCGGGGACAGATACGCAGTATTTT
D gene: .; J gene: TRBJ1-6; V gene: TRBV30; clone size: .; CDR3 protein: CAWSAWTRGPLHF; CDR3 DNA: TGTGCCTGGAGTGCATGGACGCGGGGACCCCTCCACTTT
D gene: .; J gene: TRBJ2-7; V gene: TRBV7-8; clone size: .; CDR3 protein: CASSQDGYSLKTNSYEQYF; CDR3 DNA: TGTGCCAGCAGCCAAGACGGATACAGTCTGAAAACCAACTCCTACGAGCAGTACTTC
D gene: .; J gene: TRBJ1-1; V gene: TRBV5-6; clone size: .; CDR3 protein: CASSSLQGTEAFF; CDR3 DNA: TGTGCCAGCAGCTCTTTACAGGGCACTGAAGCTTTCTTT
D gene: .; J gene: TRBJ1-4; V gene: TRBV5-5; clone size: .; CDR3 protein: CASSLVPATNEKLFF; CDR3 DNA: TGTGCCAGCAGCTTGGTTCCTGCAACTAATGAAAAACTGTTTTTT
D gene: .; J gene: TRBJ1-2; V gene: TRBV4-1; clone size: .; CDR3 protein: CASSPWAGRANYGYTF; CDR3 DNA: TGCGCCAGCAGCCCCTGGGCCGGAAGAGCTAACTATGGCTACACCTTC
D gene: TRBD1; J gene: TRBJ2-1; V gene: TRBV2; clone size: .; CDR3 protein: CATADRAIYNEQFF; CDR3 DNA: TGTGCCACCGCAGACAGGGCAATCTACAATGAGCAGTTCTTC
D gene: TRBD1; J gene: TRBJ1-1; V gene: TRBV10-2; clone size: once; CDR3 protein: CASRQTYRGTEAFF; CDR3 DNA: TGCGCCAGCAGACAAACGTACAGGGGAACTGAAGCTTTCTTT
D gene: TRBD2; J gene: TRBJ2-1; V gene: TRBV9; clone size: .; CDR3 protein: CASSPGLAGIVGEQFF; CDR3 DNA: TGTGCCAGCAGCCCGGGACTAGCGGGGATTGTGGGTGAGCAGTTCTTC
D gene: .; J gene: TRBJ1-5; V gene: TRBV2; clone size: .; CDR3 protein: CASNRVNQPQHF; CDR3 DNA: TGTGCCAGCAACAGGGTCAATCAGCCCCAGCATTTT
D gene: TRBD1; J gene: TRBJ1-2; V gene: TRBV5-8; clone size: few; CDR3 protein: CASSLLGGDTYGYTF; CDR3 DNA: TGTGCCAGCAGCTTGCTAGGGGGCGATACGTATGGCTACACCTTC
D gene: .; J gene: TRBJ2-1; V gene: TRBV4-3; clone size: .; CDR3 protein: CASSQDQGDIEQFF; CDR3 DNA: TGCGCCAGCAGCCAAGATCAAGGGGATATTGAGCAGTTCTTC
D gene: .; J gene: TRBJ2-3; V gene: TRBV5-6; clone size: .; CDR3 protein: CASSSQGDTQYF; CDR3 DNA: TGTGCCAGCAGCTCGCAGGGAGATACGCAGTATTTT
D gene: .; J gene: TRBJ2-7; V gene: TRBV6-5; clone size: few; CDR3 protein: CASSYSTVYEQYF; CDR3 DNA: TGTGCCAGCAGTTACTCCACAGTCTACGAGCAGTACTTC
D gene: .; J gene: TRBJ1-4; V gene: TRBV4-3; clone size: .; CDR3 protein: CASSRLRAVNEKLFF; CDR3 DNA: TGCGCCAGCAGCCGCCTCAGGGCGGTAAATGAAAAACTGTTTTTT
D gene: TRBD2; J gene: TRBJ2-2; V gene: TRBV2; clone size: once; CDR3 protein: CASSDVAGGSGELFF; CDR3 DNA: TGTGCCAGCAGTGATGTGGCGGGGGGAAGCGGGGAGCTGTTTTTT
D gene: TRBD1; J gene: TRBJ1-2; V gene: TRBV6-1; clone size: .; CDR3 protein: CASSDPPDRAVSGYTF; CDR3 DNA: TGTGCCAGCAGTGACCCGCCCGACAGGGCCGTAAGCGGCTACACCTTC
D gene: TRBD2; J gene: TRBJ2-1; V gene: TRBV2; clone size: .; CDR3 protein: CASRGTSGYNEQFF; CDR3 DNA: TGTGCCAGCAGGGGGACTAGCGGTTACAATGAGCAGTTCTTC
D gene: TRBD2; J gene: TRBJ2-2; V gene: TRBV7-2; clone size: .; CDR3 protein: CASSPGLLHGELFF; CDR3 DNA: TGTGCCAGCAGCCCGGGACTACTCCATGGGGAGCTGTTTTTT
D gene: .; J gene: TRBJ1-2; V gene: TRBV27; clone size: .; CDR3 protein: CASSPMGRAGYTF; CDR3 DNA: TGTGCCAGCAGCCCCATGGGGAGGGCTGGCTACACCTTC